The subject of this entry is one T cell receptor (beta chain). This clonotype came up many times. Its specific antigen is unknown. The record has no base qualities; no much larger clone is one base away. These data come from a study of early T cells in non-severe SARS-CoV-2 infection (dated by TCRdb to about 2021). As for the study more broadly: TCR sequencing used bulk RNA from unsorted whole blood, so alpha and beta chains could not be paired.

Library construction relied on 5' RACE. TCRdb lists the instrument as NextSeq 500. The TCR library protocol attached unique molecular identifiers to individual cDNA molecules to correct for sequencing error and PCR bias. Both TCR alpha and beta chains were sequenced, and tight co-correlation was observed between alpha and beta sequence abundances in each sample. Per the original workflow: Decombinator V4 was used to perform V gene, J gene and CDR3 annotation of TCR sequences. TCRs were defined as expanded if a significant change between any two time points was detected under a Poisson model with p below 0.0001. TCR abundances were normalised to the total number of TCRs sequenced per sample and expressed as counts per million. VDJdb, accessed 1 November 2021, was searched for CMV, EBV and SARS-CoV-2 annotated TCRs, with TCRs annotated for multiple antigens excluded. TCRdb reworked the public reads: Q25 trimming with fastp, MiXCR clone assembly, productive beta chains retained. Each record represents a unique CDR3 protein, reported with the most common genes and DNA among its rows. The authors' filters were not applied to this entry. For this sample the table gives over 20,000 distinct CDR3 sequences, of which around 4.8% were detected only once. The top ten clonotypes cover approximately 8.3% of the sample.

On the study overall, not on this receptor specifically: VDJdb matching was skewed toward anti-spike CD8 responses and likely underestimated virus-specific expansions, missing private and CD4 specificities.

Set within a cohort of healthcare workers in London, UK, this nested case-control study involved weekly PCR testing of nasopharyngeal swabs along with blood sampling. Healthcare workers were enrolled in the week of the UK lockdown, from 23 to 31 March 2020, and were followed every week for up to roughly 15 weeks. Sequences were obtained from whole blood. The receptor comes from an adult who was a healthcare worker with PCR-confirmed SARS-CoV-2 infection or an uninfected control (not recorded which).

The nucleotide sequence is given as TGTGCCAGCAGCCTTTTCACTAGCCCAATAGGGGAGCAGTACTTC. The translation is CASSLFTSPIGEQYF. The sequence is built from TRBV9 and TRBJ2-7; a tentative D match to TRBD2 spans 6 bases. V drops 4 bases and J drops 7 bases, leaving 21 bases in between. From the cysteine up to the phenylalanine, the CDR3 has a length of 15 residues. The CDR3 DNA has 45 bases and is translated from base 1. For CDR1 and CDR2, the germline V gene lists SGDLS and YYNGEE.